This is a list of T cell receptor beta chains from one sample in a study of CD8+ T cells in alopecia areata. Profiling relied on immunoSEQ multiplex PCR, and the TCRdb table lists in-frame clones only, not all of them. The sample comprises about 70,000 clones, more than 40% of which are singletons, and about a sixth rests with the top ten. The material was CD8+ T cells sorted from blood, obtained at week 0. The receptors originated from a human donor with alopecia areata. The conserved cysteine and the conserved F or W are not part of the CDR3 here. Size is stated for part of the rows, as once, few or many counts, or as a class when the clone is expanded.

clone size	J gene	V gene	CDR3 protein
few	TRBJ2-7	TRBV7-9	ASSTTSGLSYEQY
few	TRBJ2-7	TRBV7-2	ASSLRSGRDRGYEQY
.	TRBJ2-5	TRBV7-9	ASSLSLETQY
many	TRBJ1-1	TRBV11-2	ASSPGQGATEAF
.	TRBJ2-7	TRBV5-4	ASSLTSGTYEQY
.	TRBJ2-7	TRBV29-1	SVEDTAYEQY
.	TRBJ2-1	TRBV29-1	SVRPGLAAWVF
.	TRBJ2-1	TRBV29-1	SVEGTLASNEQF
.	TRBJ2-7	TRBV21-1	ASSKALVQDQSYEQY
.	TRBJ2-7	TRBV25-1	ASTPLGTYEQY
.	TRBJ2-1	TRBV5-4	ASSRSGSYNEQF
.	TRBJ2-7	TRBV4-1	ASSQDVSGRLEQY
.	TRBJ2-7	TRBV10-3	AIALTQGGPEQY
.	TRBJ1-1	TRBV5-5	ASSLLTGGREAF
many	TRBJ1-1	TRBV4-1	ASSRYLQDTEAF
.	TRBJ2-6	TRBV29-1	SVVSATNVLT
.	TRBJ2-7	TRBV4-1	ASSQETGPGQTYEQY
.	TRBJ2-2	TRBV4-1	ASSQLQGELF
few	TRBJ2-6	TRBV9	ASSDRFGANVLT
.	TRBJ2-1	TRBV11-2	ASSTGRWNEQF
few	TRBJ2-3	TRBV10-3	AISGVDTQY
.	TRBJ1-1	TRBV30	AWTDGDTEAF